The sequence of this T cell receptor beta chain was determined in a study of blood T cell repertoires in COVID-19. Turning to the study itself: Nucleic acid was either cDNA or gDNA, and it came from T cells, B-cell-depleted T cells, or PBMCs.

Per the authors' pipeline: Reference gene primer amplification gave nucleated cell count estimates. Some clones are missing from TCRdb's copy, which holds only in-frame ones; the method was immunoSEQ multiplex PCR. The V and J calls and clone size are taken from that table; D and trimming were inferred from the DNA. The sample consists of under 85,000 clones, approximately 87% of them appearing once. The CDR3 is 15 amino acids. Germline CDR1 SGHTA, CDR2 FQGNSA. V was shortened by 0 bases and J by 8 bases, with 13 bases between the two germline ends. The specimen was peripheral blood. The V gene is TRBV7-2, the J gene TRBJ1-4, with a possible D match to TRBD1 (6 bases). This TCR came from a man of 80 years or more in a cohort sampled during active COVID-19. CDR3 amino acids: CASSLAAGQGEKLFF. Here the CDR3 DNA reads TGTGCCAGCAGCTTAGCGGCAGGCCAGGGGGAAAAACTGTTTTTT.